The 19 T cell receptor beta chains reported below all come from one sample, sequenced in a study of CD8 T cells in ankylosing spondylitis. TCRdb used MiXCR to reprocess the 5' RACE reads, holding one entry per CDR3 protein. The data hold roughly 250,000 distinct CDR3 sequences, with 8% to 11% observed a single time. Sequencing used blood, either unsorted or a sorted T cell fraction (not recorded which). The receptors come from a male donor with ankylosing spondylitis or in good health (not recorded which).

This clonotype was found many times. The J gene is TRBJ1-5, the V gene TRBV4-2, with D possibly matching TRBD1 (6 bases). CDR1 LGHNA and CDR2 YNFKEQ come from the germline V gene. The CDR3 contains 15 residues. Trimming shortened V by 0 bases and J by 3 bases, and 9 bases separated the two germline ends. The CDR3 coding sequence is TGTGCCAGCAGCCAAGATGACAGGTCCAATCAGCCCCAGCATTTT. It encodes CASSQDDRSNQPQHF.

This clonotype was detected ten times or more. V gene TRBV12-3 or TRBV12-4 combines with J gene TRBJ2-3; D is uncertain. The V end lost 7 bases, the J end lost 4 bases, and 9 bases lay between the germline ends. The CDR3 is 12 amino acids. For the CDR3, the DNA is TGTGCCAGCATGGAGTCCGCAGATACGCAGTATTTT. Translating gives CASMESADTQYF.

This clonotype has ten or more counts. The chain combines TRBV6-2 or TRBV6-3 with TRBJ2-3; possibly TRBD1 or TRBD2 for D (5 bases each). Germline V gives CDR1 MNHEY, CDR2 SVGEGT. The CDR3 has 14 residues. The CDR3 loop is CASGRGRSTDTQYF. CDR3 nucleotide sequence: TGTGCTTCGGGAAGGGGCCGAAGCACAGATACGCAGTATTTT.

This clonotype was observed at least ten times. This chain links TRBV6-1 with TRBJ2-5; either TRBD1 or TRBD2 may supply D (5 bases each). In germline, CDR1 is MNHNS, CDR2 SASEGT. V lost 8 bases and J 7 bases, leaving 23 bases between the germline ends. This CDR3 spans 15 amino acids. CDR3 DNA: TGTGCCAGCCGGGACCAGGCGACGGCCGCCGGGACCCAGTACTTC. The encoded protein is CASRDQATAAGTQYF.

In its sample, this clonotype was seen many times. V usage is TRBV12-3 or TRBV12-4 and J usage is TRBJ1-2, with 9 bases identical to TRBD1. CDR3 length: 13 residues. J gave up 5 bases and V 8 bases, and 6 bases lay outside the gene matches. The CDR3 protein is CASQRTGVYGYTF. The DNA of the CDR3 is TGTGCCAGCCAACGGACAGGGGTATATGGCTACACCTTC.

In this sample, this clonotype turned up a few times. V usage is TRBV4-2 and J usage is TRBJ2-1; no clear D. Germline V gene lookup returns CDR1 LGHNA and CDR2 YNFKEQ. CDR3 length: 17 amino acids. Trimming left V 0 bases short and J 5 bases short, with 17 bases between. CDR3 nucleotide sequence: TGTGCCAGCAGCCAAGACGGAGCCCAACGGGTAGACAATGAGCAGTTCTTC. This translates into CASSQDGAQRVDNEQFF.

The table lists this clonotype with a few counts. The chain combines TRBV11-2 with TRBJ2-7; a weak D match, TRBD2 (5 bases). The CDR3 length is 18 residues. V lost 0 bases, J lost 2 bases, and 20 bases lay in between. CDR1 and CDR2 (germline): SGHAT, FQNNGV. CDR3 sequence (DNA): TGTGCCAGCAGCTTAGAAAGTTCGGGGTCTACCACAACCTACGAGCAGTACTTC. It translates to CASSLESSGSTTTYEQYF.

There are many counts of this clonotype. The J gene is TRBJ2-1, the V gene TRBV30; 9 positions match TRBD2. V lost 2 bases, J lost 2 bases, and 4 bases stayed unmatched. The CDR3 totals 15 residues. Germline V lookup: CDR1 GTSNPN, CDR2 SVGIG (reference sequence). For the CDR3, the DNA is TGTGCCTGGAGTTCGACTAGCGGACCCTACAATGAGCAGTTCTTC. Amino acids: CAWSSTSGPYNEQFF.

This clonotype has just a few counts. The chain carries TRBV30 and TRBJ1-1, with D perhaps TRBD1 (5 bases). Per the germline V gene, CDR1 is GTSNPN and CDR2 is SVGIG (reference sequence). With 1 base removed from V and 5 bases from J, the gap between germline ends came to 11 bases. The CDR3 is made up of 13 amino acids. The CDR3 region is CAWSEQGWTEAFF. In nucleotides, the CDR3 is TGTGCCTGGAGTGAGCAGGGATGGACTGAAGCTTTCTTT. Looking up the rest from reference TRBV30 and TRBJ1-1 gives the full variable domain: SQTIHQWPATLVQPVGSPLSLECTVEGTSNPNLYWYRQAAGRGLQLLFYSVGIGQISSEVPQNLSASRPQDRQFILSSKKLLLSDSGFYLCAWSEQGWTEAFFGQGTRLTVV.

This clonotype was counted at least ten times. V usage is TRBV7-8 and J usage is TRBJ2-5; D unclear. Trimming left V 4 bases short and J 1 base short, with 7 bases between. Germline V gene sequence: CDR1 SGHVS, CDR2 FQNEAQ. This CDR3 has 13 residues. DNA of the CDR3: TGTGCCAGCAGCTCCGTCAGCCAAGAGACCCAGTACTTC. Residues: CASSSVSQETQYF.

This clonotype has a handful of counts. J is TRBJ2-3 and V is TRBV7-7, with D perhaps TRBD1 (5 bases). V was clipped by 5 bases and J by 4 bases, with 10 bases between them. Germline CDR1 and CDR2: SSHAT and FNYEAQ (reference sequence). This CDR3 contains 13 residues. CDR3 sequence (DNA): TGTGCCAGCAGCCCGACAGTTGCAGATACGCAGTATTTT. Translation gives CASSPTVADTQYF.

This clonotype came up many times. The chain has TRBV12-3 or TRBV12-4 and TRBJ2-3; D gene ambiguous. Trimming removed 6 bases at V and 1 base at J, with 11 bases between. This CDR3 spans 14 amino acids. CDR3 bases: TGTGCCAGCAGACCCCAGACTCGCACAGATACGCAGTATTTT. This sequence encodes CASRPQTRTDTQYF.

This rearrangement joins TRBV6-6 to TRBJ2-1; D not certain. The CDR3 runs to 12 residues. The V gene's germline CDR1 is MNHNY and CDR2 SVGAGI (reference sequence). V was trimmed by 4 bases and J by 6 bases, leaving 7 bases between them. CDR3 protein: CASSWALNEQFF. For the CDR3, the DNA is TGTGCCAGCAGTTGGGCTCTCAATGAGCAGTTCTTC.

This clonotype came up a few times. A much larger clone lies a single base off, so this may be a read error. This chain joins TRBV7-9 and TRBJ1-1; D remains ambiguous. Germline loops: CDR1 SEHNR, CDR2 FQNEAQ (reference sequence). The CDR3 runs 14 residues. This CDR3 is CTSSILAPGTEAFF. The CDR3 DNA follows: TGTACCAGCAGCATCTTAGCCCCGGGGACTGAAGCTTTCTTT.

This clonotype was observed at least ten times. The chain is built from TRBV5-6 and TRBJ1-2; D unclear. Trimming removed 0 bases from V and 5 bases from J, with 17 bases in between. The germline gives CDR1 SGHDT, CDR2 YYEEEE. This CDR3 comprises 16 residues. CDR3 nucleotides: TGTGCCAGCAGCTTGGTGGAAGGCCTCATTATTTATGGCTACACCTTC. It translates to CASSLVEGLIIYGYTF.

Many counts were recorded for this clonotype. The gene calls are TRBV5-1 and TRBJ2-2; 7 bases agree with TRBD2. CDR3 length: 16 residues. Germline V gives CDR1 SGHRS, CDR2 YFSETQ. The V segment lost 2 bases and the J segment 6 bases; nucleotides outside the gene matches: 10. The DNA of the CDR3 is TGCGCCAGCAGCTTTCAGACTAGCCAAAGAGCCGGGGAGCTGTTTTTT. It is translated as CASSFQTSQRAGELFF.

Many counts were recorded for this clonotype. This rearrangement joins TRBV5-1 to TRBJ2-5; D gene unclear. The V and J ends lost 3 bases and 3 bases respectively, with 12 bases between them. The CDR3 has 14 residues. Germline values: CDR1 SGHRS, CDR2 YFSETQ. CDR3 coding DNA: TGCGCCAGCAGCTCGGGCCCTTCAGAAGAGACCCAGTACTTC. Amino acid sequence: CASSSGPSEETQYF.

This clonotype was seen many times. V is TRBV29-1 and J is TRBJ2-1, with D tentatively TRBD2 (5 bases). Germline loops: CDR1 SQVTM, CDR2 ANQGSEA. The V and J ends lost 5 bases and 0 bases respectively, with 14 bases between them. CDR3 length: 15 residues. The CDR3 is CSVYGIPSSYNEQFF. As DNA, the CDR3 is TGCAGCGTTTACGGGATCCCTAGCTCCTACAATGAGCAGTTCTTC.

V and J are TRBV7-9 and TRBJ2-7, with no clear D. The CDR3 covers 16 residues. Trimming stripped 5 bases from V and 1 base from J, with 18 bases between. CDR1 and CDR2 from the germline V gene are SEHNR and FQNEAQ (reference sequence). The CDR3 DNA sequence: TGTGCCAGCAGCAAACGGTCACAGAGTACTTCCTACGAGCAGTACTTC. Translated, it gives CASSKRSQSTSYEQYF.